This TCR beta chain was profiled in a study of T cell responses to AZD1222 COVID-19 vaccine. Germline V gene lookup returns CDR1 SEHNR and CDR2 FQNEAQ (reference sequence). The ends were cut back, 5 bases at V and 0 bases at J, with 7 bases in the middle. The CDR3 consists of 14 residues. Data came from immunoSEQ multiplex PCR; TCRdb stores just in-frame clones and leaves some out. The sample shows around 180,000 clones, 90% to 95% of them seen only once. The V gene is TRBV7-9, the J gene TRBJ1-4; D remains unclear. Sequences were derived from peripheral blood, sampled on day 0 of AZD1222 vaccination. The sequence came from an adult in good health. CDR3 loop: CASSAFTTNEKLFF. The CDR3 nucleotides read TGTGCCAGCAGCGCTTTCACAACTAATGAAAAACTGTTTTTT.